Here is one T cell receptor beta chain with its context. This entry is derived from a study of T-cell reconstitution after alpha-beta-depleted transplantation in children. The TCRbeta library incorporated unique molecular identifiers. TCRdb itself ran the PCR reads through MiXCR, one entry per CDR3 protein. There are fewer than 400,000 distinct CDR3 sequences in the sample; 20% occur only once, and over 3.5% lies in the top ten. V shed 2 bases and J 5 bases; nucleotides not matched to a gene: 7. Germline lookup yields CDR1 SGHDT and CDR2 YYEEEE. CDR3 length equals 15 residues. The receptor was isolated from a human donor who donated a stem cell graft to a child with acute myeloid leukemia. This chain connects TRBV5-6 to TRBJ2-1; 7 bases map to TRBD2. The input for sequencing was PBMCs from the stem cell graft donor, taken from the stem cell graft. The CDR3 bases are TGTGCCAGCAGCTTACTTTCCGGGGGGAACAATGAGCAGTTCTTC. Translated: CASSLLSGGNNEQFF. The entire variable domain, with the rest obtained from reference TRBV5-6 and TRBJ2-1, is as follows: DAGVTQSPTHLIKTRGQQVTLRCSPKSGHDTVSWYQQALGQGPQFIFQYYEEEERQRGNFPDRFSGHQFPNYSSELNVNALLLGDSALYLCASSLLSGGNNEQFFGPGTRLTVL.